This T cell receptor beta chain was sequenced during a study of T cells after yellow fever vaccination. Germline V lookup: CDR1 LNHNV, CDR2 YYDKDF (reference sequence). V was shortened by 0 bases and J by 8 bases, with 13 bases between the two germline ends. The CDR3 is 14 residues long. This clonotype occurred a few times. Its target is not known. TCRdb fed the 5' RACE reads into MiXCR, producing one record per CDR3 protein. The profile covers about 340,000 distinct CDR3 sequences, with about an eighth appearing a single time and 3.2% taken by the ten largest. The study, taken as a whole, reports: Abundant bulk-population clonotypes could contaminate the FACS-sorted repertoires.

This TCR was sampled from a young man who received the YFV17D yellow fever vaccine. The material sequenced was CD4+ T cells sorted from PBMCs, taken 15 days after the yellow fever booster vaccination. The V and J genes are TRBV15 and TRBJ1-2, with D possibly being TRBD1 (5 bases). Here the CDR3 reads CATSREGGTLGYTF. The CDR3 DNA reads as TGTGCCACCAGCAGAGAGGGGGGGACCCTCGGCTACACCTTC.